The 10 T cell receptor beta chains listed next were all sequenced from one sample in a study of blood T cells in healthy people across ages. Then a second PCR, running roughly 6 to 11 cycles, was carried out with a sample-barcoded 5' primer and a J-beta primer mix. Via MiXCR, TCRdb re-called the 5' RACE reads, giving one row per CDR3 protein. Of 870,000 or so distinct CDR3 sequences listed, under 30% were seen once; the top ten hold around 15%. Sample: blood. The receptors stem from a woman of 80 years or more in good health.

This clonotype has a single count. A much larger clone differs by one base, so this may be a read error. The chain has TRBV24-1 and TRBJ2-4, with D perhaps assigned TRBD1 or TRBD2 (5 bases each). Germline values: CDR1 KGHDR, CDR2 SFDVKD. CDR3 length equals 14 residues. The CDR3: CATSDLLQEDGQDF. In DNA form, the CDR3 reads TGTGCCACCAGTGACTTACTACAGGAGGACGGGCAGGACTTC.

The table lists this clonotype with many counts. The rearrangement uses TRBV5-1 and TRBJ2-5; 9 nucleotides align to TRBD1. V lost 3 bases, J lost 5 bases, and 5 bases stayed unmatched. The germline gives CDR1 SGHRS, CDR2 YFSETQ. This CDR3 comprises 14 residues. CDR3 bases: TGCGCCAGCAGCTACGGACAGGGGTCGGAGACCCAGTACTTC. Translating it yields CASSYGQGSETQYF.

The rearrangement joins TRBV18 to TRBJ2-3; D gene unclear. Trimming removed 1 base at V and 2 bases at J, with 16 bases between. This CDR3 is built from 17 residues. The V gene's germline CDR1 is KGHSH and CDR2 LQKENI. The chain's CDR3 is CASSPLVGRSITDTQYF. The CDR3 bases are TGTGCCAGCTCACCACTCGTAGGGCGATCAATCACAGATACGCAGTATTTT.

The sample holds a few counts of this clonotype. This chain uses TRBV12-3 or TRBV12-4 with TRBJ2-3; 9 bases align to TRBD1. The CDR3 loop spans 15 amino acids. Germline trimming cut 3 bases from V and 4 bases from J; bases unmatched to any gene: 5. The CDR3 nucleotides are TGTGCCAGCAGTTTCGACAGGGGGGAAGCAGATACGCAGTATTTT. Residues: CASSFDRGEADTQYF.

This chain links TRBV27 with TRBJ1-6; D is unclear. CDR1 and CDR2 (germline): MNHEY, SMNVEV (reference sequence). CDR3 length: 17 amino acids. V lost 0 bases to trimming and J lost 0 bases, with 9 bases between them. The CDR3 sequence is CASSLSMESSYNSPLHF. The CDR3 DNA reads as TGTGCCAGCAGTTTATCGATGGAGAGCTCCTATAATTCACCCCTCCACTTT.

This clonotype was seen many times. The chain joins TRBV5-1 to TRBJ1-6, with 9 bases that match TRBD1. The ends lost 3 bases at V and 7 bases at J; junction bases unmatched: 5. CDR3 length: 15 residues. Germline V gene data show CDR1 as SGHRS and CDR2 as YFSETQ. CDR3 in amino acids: CASSSGTGWNSPLHF. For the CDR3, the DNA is TGCGCCAGCAGCTCCGGGACAGGGTGGAATTCACCCCTCCACTTT.

The CDR3 DNA reads as TGTGCCAGCAGCCAAGTCGGTTCTTCCGGCTACACCTTC. Translating gives CASSQVGSSGYTF. V and J are TRBV14 and TRBJ1-2; D is undetermined. Germline V CDR1 and CDR2: SGHDN, FVKESK. This CDR3 has 13 residues. Trimming took off 1 base at V and 8 bases at J, with 11 bases between the two ends.

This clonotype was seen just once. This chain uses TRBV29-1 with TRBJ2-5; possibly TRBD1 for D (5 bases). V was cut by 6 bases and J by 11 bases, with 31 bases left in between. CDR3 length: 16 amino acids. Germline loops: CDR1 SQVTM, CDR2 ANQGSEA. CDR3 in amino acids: CSVRSRQGSPRYGQYF. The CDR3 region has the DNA TGCAGCGTGCGGTCGAGGCAGGGATCCCCCCGCTACGGGCAGTACTTC.

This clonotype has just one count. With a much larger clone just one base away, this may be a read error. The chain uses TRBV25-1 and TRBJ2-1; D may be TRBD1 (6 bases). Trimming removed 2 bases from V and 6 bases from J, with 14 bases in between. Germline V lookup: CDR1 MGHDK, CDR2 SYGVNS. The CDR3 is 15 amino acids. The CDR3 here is CASSELRNRVNEQFF. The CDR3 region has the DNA TGTGCCAGCAGTGAACTAAGAAACAGGGTCAATGAGCAGTTCTTC.

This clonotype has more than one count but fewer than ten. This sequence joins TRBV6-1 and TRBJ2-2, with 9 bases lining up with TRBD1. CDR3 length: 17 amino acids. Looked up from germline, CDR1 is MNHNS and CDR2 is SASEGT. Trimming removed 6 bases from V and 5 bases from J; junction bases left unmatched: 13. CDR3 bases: TGTGCCAGCAGAAGCGCACCAGGACAGGGGTTAACCGGGGAGCTGTTTTTT. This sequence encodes CASRSAPGQGLTGELFF.